Listed here are 11 T cell receptor beta chains from one sample, sequenced in a study of blood T cell repertoires in COVID-19. Libraries were prepared by immunoSEQ multiplex PCR; TCRdb keeps only in-frame clonotypes and omits some of them. The table has 170,000 or so clones, roughly 88% seen once. Input material: peripheral blood. Receptor source: a woman in her sixties or seventies with acute or convalescent COVID-19.

To note about this clone: The sample has other DNA sequences that encode this CDR3 too. The chain links TRBV7-2 to TRBJ1-1; D is possibly TRBD1 (5 bases). The CDR3 runs to 12 residues. The germline gives CDR1 SGHTA, CDR2 FQGNSA. V dropped 1 base and J dropped 7 bases, with 7 bases sitting between them. In DNA, the CDR3 is TGTGCCAGCAGCTTAGTAGGGGTTGAAGCTTTCTTT. It codes for CASSLVGVEAFF.

The chain links TRBV5-1 to TRBJ2-7, with TRBD2 identical over 10 bases. The CDR3 has 16 amino acids. The germline V gene encodes CDR1 SGHRS and CDR2 YFSETQ. J was trimmed by 7 bases and V by 2 bases; bases with no gene match: 12. CDR3 sequence reads: CASSLTTSGSIREQYF. The CDR3 bases are TGCGCCAGCAGCTTAACGACTAGCGGGTCCATCCGGGAGCAGTACTTC.

V is TRBV28 and J is TRBJ1-2, with 7 bases lining up with TRBD1. The CDR3 has 12 residues. Germline V lookup: CDR1 MDHEN, CDR2 SYDVKM. The V segment lost 6 bases and the J segment 5 bases; nucleotides outside the gene matches: 3. The CDR3 region is CASSSTGYGYTF. CDR3 sequence (DNA): TGTGCCAGCAGCTCGACAGGGTATGGCTACACCTTC.

This rearrangement joins TRBV6-2 or TRBV6-3 to TRBJ2-4; TRBD2 matches at 10 bases. V was pared by 2 bases and J by 4 bases, with 11 bases of the junction left unmatched. The CDR3 has 18 residues. Germline assignment: CDR1 MNHEY and CDR2 SVGEGT. Here the CDR3 reads CASSYVRSGGEKKNIQYF. In DNA form, the CDR3 reads TGTGCCAGCAGTTACGTTCGAAGCGGGGGGGAAAAGAAAAACATTCAGTACTTC.

The chain carries TRBV7-9 and TRBJ1-2, with D possibly matching TRBD1 (6 bases). V was trimmed by 4 bases and J by 4 bases, leaving 19 bases between them. The CDR3 contains 16 residues. Germline CDR1 SEHNR, CDR2 FQNEAQ (reference sequence). CDR3 DNA sequence: TGTGCCAGCAGCTCTACCCAGACAGGACTGGGCTATGGCTACACCTTC. This translates into CASSSTQTGLGYGYTF.

V and J are TRBV10-3 and TRBJ2-3; D may be TRBD2 (6 bases). CDR3 length: 13 amino acids. Trimming took 7 bases from V and 2 from J, leaving 10 bases between them. Germline V CDR1 and CDR2: ENHRY, SYGVKD. The CDR3 loop reads CAITGGATDTQYF. DNA of the CDR3: TGTGCCATCACCGGGGGAGCCACAGATACGCAGTATTTT.

The chain couples TRBV4-1 to TRBJ1-4, with 10 bases that match TRBD1. Germline V lookup: CDR1 MGHRA, CDR2 YSYEKL. Losses at the gene ends were 2 bases for V and 9 bases for J; bases not matched to a gene: 12. The CDR3 length is 17 residues. For the CDR3, the DNA is TGCGCCAGCAGCCAACCCCGCTCGGACAGGGGGTCCCAAAAACTGTTTTTT. Protein sequence: CASSQPRSDRGSQKLFF.

This clone has just one count. The chain employs TRBV5-1 and TRBJ2-1; 9 nucleotides line up with TRBD2. This CDR3 has 15 residues. V trimming: 0 bases; J trimming: 4 bases; junction bases outside the gene matches: 2. CDR1 and CDR2 from the germline V gene are SGHRS and YFSETQ. CDR3 DNA: TGCGCCAGCAGCTTGGATAGCGGGGGTTACAATGAGCAGTTCTTC. Translated, it gives CASSLDSGGYNEQFF.

The chain recombines TRBV11-2 with TRBJ1-1; TRBD1 matches at 7 bases. The germline gives CDR1 SGHAT, CDR2 FQNNGV. The CDR3 consists of 12 residues. J was trimmed by 6 bases and V by 5 bases; bases with no gene match: 3. The CDR3 is CASSQGVAEAFF. The CDR3 DNA reads as TGTGCCAGCAGCCAGGGGGTGGCTGAAGCTTTCTTT. Using reference TRBV11-2 and TRBJ1-1 for the parts outside the CDR3, the full variable domain is EAGVAQSPRYKIIEKRQSVAFWCNPISGHATLYWYQQILGQGPKLLIQFQNNGVVDDSQLPKDRFSAERLKGVDSTLKIQPAKLEDSAVYLCASSQGVAEAFFGQGTRLTVV.

V usage is TRBV6-1 and J usage is TRBJ1-2, with 7 bases that match TRBD1. Germline V CDR1 and CDR2: MNHNS, SASEGT. Unmatched junction bases numbered 6, after V lost 1 base and J lost 4 bases. This CDR3 is built from 15 residues. For the CDR3, the DNA is TGTGCCAGCAGTGAAGACCTACAGGGGACCTATGGCTACACCTTC. Protein: CASSEDLQGTYGYTF.

This chain joins TRBV5-6 and TRBJ1-2; D remains unclear. Trimming pared 1 base from V and 1 base from J, leaving 8 bases between. The CDR3 consists of 14 residues. Germline CDR1 SGHDT, CDR2 YYEEEE. The CDR3, as DNA: TGTGCCAGCAGCTTGAGCAGCGTTAACTATGGCTACACCTTC. Protein product: CASSLSSVNYGYTF.